This T cell receptor beta chain emerged from a study of CD8 T cells in Susac syndrome (dated 2019 in TCRdb). With respect to the entire study: The study used repertoire sequencing to test whether antigen drove CD8+ T cell activation and differentiation in Susac syndrome. Overall results and qualifications from the work: The study acknowledged that relatively few individuals were included in the TCR sequencing and HLA analysis.

Taken from the germline V gene, the CDR1 and CDR2 loops are SQVTM and ANQGSEA. Spanning cysteine to phenylalanine, the CDR3 consists of 10 amino acids. Only the CDR3 region is kept as DNA, spanning 30 bases read in frame from base 1. V and J lose 5 bases and 8 bases, and a span of 9 bases separates them. Peripheral blood CD8+ and CD4+ T cells from healthy donors, Susac syndrome patients and multiple sclerosis patients were profiled using high-throughput TCR beta sequencing. The healthy donors served as controls matched for age and sex. CD8+ TEMRA cells were enriched by FACS, while bulk CD8+ and CD4+ T cells were purified by magnetic negative isolation. Blood was drawn into EDTA tubes, processed within 24 hours, and PBMCs were isolated by density gradient centrifugation. PBMCs destined for TCR sequencing were cryopreserved in liquid nitrogen and later thawed in a 37 °C water bath. A purity of at least 90% was achieved for sorted or isolated CD4+, CD8+ and CD8+ TEMRA cells.

Turning to this clonotype: It has no known antigen specificity. Within one base of it there is no much larger clone, and no base qualities were kept.

RNA was extracted using the RNeasy kit, and roughly 0.5 to 1 ug of the RNA was reverse transcribed with random hexamers. TCR beta CDR3 regions were amplified with the immunoSEQ multiplex PCR assay covering 54 Vbeta and 13 Jbeta segments. PCR amplification bias was corrected using a synthetic template baseline for primer optimization and computational correction. Turning to the authors' computational methods: Only productive sequences were kept, with reads annotated to V, D and J genes according to IMGT and analyzed in immunoSEQ Analyzer. Clonality was calculated as one minus the Shannon entropy normalized by log2 of the number of productive unique sequences. For each patient and control, public and private clones were evaluated within the 100 most prevalent clones. Clones were defined as Susac-specific if absent from the healthy and MS cohorts, from approximately 1,100 published viral clones and from other ImmuneACCESS disease sequences. TCRdb passed the public sequencing reads through fastp at Q25 and MiXCR, retaining productive beta sequences. Merged by CDR3 protein, the rows form single entries marked with the most common genes and DNA. TCRdb, not the original authors, processed these V and J calls. This sample is represented by some 130,000 distinct CDR3 sequences; nearly 95% of them were singletons. More than 0.09% of the sample is held by the ten biggest clonotypes.

The sequence links TRBV29-1 to TRBJ1-2; the D gene assignment is ambiguous. The receptor comes from a human donor in good health. Sequencing was done on a sample of CD4+ T cells from PBMCs. The CDR3 protein sequence reads: CSVQEGGYTF. The nucleotides read TGCAGCGTTCAGGAAGGGGGCTACACCTTC.